This T cell receptor beta chain was identified in a study of CD8 T cells in Susac syndrome. Isolation of CD8+ and CD4+ T cells was performed negatively, whereas enrichment of TEMRA cells was done by FACS. With random hexamers, reverse transcription was performed on about 0.5 to 1 ug of RNA. MiXCR, applied by TCRdb to the immunoSEQ multiplex PCR reads, yields one record per CDR3 protein. In the table there are hundreds of thousands of distinct CDR3 sequences, around 95% of which are singletons. V was shortened by 6 bases and J by 5 bases, with 13 bases between the two germline ends. There are 12 residues in the CDR3. CDR1 GTSNPN and CDR2 SVGIG come from the germline V gene (reference sequence).

The chain has TRBV30 and TRBJ1-1, with a tentative D call TRBD1 (6 bases). The source of this sequence is a human donor with multiple sclerosis. Sequencing used CD4+ T cells from PBMCs. CDR3 in DNA: TGTGCCTGTTTTACAGGGAAAACTGAAGCTTTCTTT. Translating it yields CACFTGKTEAFF.